A single sample is the source of the 29 T cell receptor beta chains below, sequenced in a study of early T cells in non-severe SARS-CoV-2 infection. MiXCR, applied by TCRdb to the 5' RACE reads, yields one record per CDR3 protein. This sample has about 64,000 distinct CDR3 sequences, with around 11% found just once. Specimen: whole blood, collected at baseline. These receptors originate from an adult who was a healthcare worker with PCR-confirmed SARS-CoV-2 infection or an uninfected control (not recorded which).

The sample holds many counts of this clonotype. The chain links TRBV24-1 to TRBJ2-1; 7 bases agree with TRBD1. Germline V gene sequence: CDR1 KGHDR, CDR2 SFDVKD. The CDR3 runs 15 residues. J was trimmed by 0 bases and V by 7 bases; bases with no gene match: 5. The CDR3 protein is CATSADRDSYNEQFF. CDR3 DNA sequence: TGTGCCACCAGCGCCGACAGGGACTCCTACAATGAGCAGTTCTTC.

There are a few counts of this clonotype. This sequence joins TRBV5-4 and TRBJ2-1, with D possibly called TRBD1 or TRBD2 (6 bases each). CDR1 is SGHNT and CDR2 is YYREEE in the germline V gene (reference sequence). This CDR3 contains 17 residues. Trimming shortened V by 3 bases and J by 6 bases, and 22 bases separated the two germline ends. CDR3 coding DNA: TGTGCCAGCAGCTCGGGGGCCGGGACTCAGCCGGGCAATGAGCAGTTCTTC. Translating it yields CASSSGAGTQPGNEQFF.

The chain has TRBV30 and TRBJ1-3; D is unresolved. The CDR3 length is 15 residues. Germline V gene lookup returns CDR1 GTSNPN and CDR2 SVGIG (reference sequence). The V end lost 2 bases, the J end lost 0 bases, and 11 bases lay between the germline ends. CDR3 DNA sequence: TGTGCCTGGAGTCCAGGACCGAGCTCTGGAAACACCATATATTTT. It translates to CAWSPGPSSGNTIYF. The full variable domain, rest sourced from reference TRBV30 and TRBJ1-3, is SQTIHQWPATLVQPVGSPLSLECTVEGTSNPNLYWYRQAAGRGLQLLFYSVGIGQISSEVPQNLSASRPQDRQFILSSKKLLLSDSGFYLCAWSPGPSSGNTIYFGEGSWLTVV.

This clonotype has just a few counts. The genes are TRBV11-2 and TRBJ2-7; 8 nucleotides match TRBD1. The V segment lost 5 bases and the J segment 4 bases; nucleotides outside the gene matches: 10. This CDR3 contains 15 residues. The germline V gene has CDR1 SGHAT and CDR2 FQNNGV. The CDR3 loop reads CASSPQDRDGYEQYF. As DNA, the CDR3 is TGTGCCAGCAGCCCACAGGACAGGGACGGGTACGAGCAGTACTTC.

The chain carries TRBV6-1 and TRBJ2-3, with D perhaps TRBD2 (6 bases). The CDR3 has 13 residues. Germline values: CDR1 MNHNS, CDR2 SASEGT. The V and J ends lost 7 bases and 3 bases respectively, with 11 bases between them. Here the CDR3 reads CASIRGLTDTQYF. CDR3 nucleotides: TGTGCCAGCATTCGGGGGTTAACAGATACGCAGTATTTT.

This clonotype appeared a few times. V usage is TRBV7-8 and J usage is TRBJ2-3, with D unresolved. Trimming took off 5 bases at V and 2 bases at J, with 14 bases between the two ends. Germline values: CDR1 SGHVS, CDR2 FQNEAQ. CDR3 size: 15 residues. The CDR3 reads CASSPHNGYTDTQYF. The CDR3 coding sequence is TGTGCCAGCAGCCCACACAATGGGTACACAGATACGCAGTATTTT.

This chain joins TRBV30 and TRBJ1-2; 7 bases are shared with TRBD1. In germline, CDR1 is GTSNPN, CDR2 SVGIG (reference sequence). With V trimmed by 0 bases and J by 0 bases, 1 base remained unmatched. The CDR3 loop spans 14 amino acids. The CDR3 spells CAWSVGQSNYGYTF. The CDR3, as DNA: TGTGCCTGGAGTGTGGGACAGTCTAACTATGGCTACACCTTC.

Only a few counts were recorded for this clonotype. J is TRBJ1-1 and V is TRBV6-1; D call uncertain. V lost 0 bases and J 9 bases, leaving 11 bases between the germline ends. The CDR3 length is 13 residues. Per germline, CDR1 MNHNS and CDR2 SASEGT. CDR3 loop: CASSEAPWQKAFF. CDR3 in DNA: TGTGCCAGCAGTGAAGCGCCTTGGCAGAAAGCTTTCTTT.

This clonotype was counted many times. The rearrangement joins TRBV12-3 or TRBV12-4 to TRBJ1-2; the D gene is possibly TRBD1 (5 bases). The germline V and J ends were trimmed by 2 bases and 7 bases, with 14 bases remaining between them. The CDR3 has 14 residues. The CDR3 loop is CASSLSGGTGGYTF. The CDR3, as DNA: TGTGCCAGCAGTTTATCTGGAGGGACTGGTGGCTACACCTTC.

The chain uses TRBV6-1 and TRBJ1-6; D ambiguous. The CDR3 has 13 amino acids. Germline assignment: CDR1 MNHNS and CDR2 SASEGT. Between the trimmed V and J ends, which lost 6 bases and 6 bases, there was a span of 9 bases. This CDR3 is CASSVLFNSPLHF. In DNA, the CDR3 is TGTGCCAGCAGCGTCTTATTTAATTCACCCCTCCACTTT.

The chain is built from TRBV7-3 and TRBJ2-2; D might be TRBD1 (5 bases). The V gene lost 4 bases and the J gene lost 4 bases, with 13 bases spanning the gap. Germline V gene sequence: CDR1 SGHTA, CDR2 FQGTGA. The CDR3 totals 15 residues. The CDR3 coding sequence is TGTGCCAGCAGCTCCAGGGAAATGGGCACCGGGGAGCTGTTTTTT. Residues: CASSSREMGTGELFF.

This CDR3 reads CSARRGAQGNEKLFF. The CDR3 nucleotides read TGCAGTGCTAGAAGAGGGGCACAGGGGAATGAAAAACTGTTTTTT. The V and J genes are TRBV20-1 and TRBJ1-4, with 7 bases lining up with TRBD1. This CDR3 has 15 residues. Looked up from germline, CDR1 is DFQATT and CDR2 is SNEGSKA (reference sequence). Trimming took 2 bases from V and 5 from J; bases not matched to a gene: 8.

The chain is built from TRBV20-1 and TRBJ2-3, with 15 positions matching TRBD2. The CDR3 consists of 16 residues. After removal of 2 bases from V and 6 bases from J, the junction contained 6 bases not matched to a gene. CDR1 DFQATT and CDR2 SNEGSKA come from the germline V gene (reference sequence). As DNA, the CDR3 is TGCAGTGCTAGACCCGGACTAGCGGGGGGGAGGGATACGCAGTATTTT. It codes for CSARPGLAGGRDTQYF.

In this sample, this clonotype turned up a few times. The chain carries TRBV12-5 and TRBJ2-3; D is unclear. Germline V gene lookup returns CDR1 LGHNT and CDR2 FRNRAP. The CDR3 has 13 amino acids. V was cut by 0 bases and J by 3 bases, with 4 bases left in between. In DNA form, the CDR3 reads TGTGCTAGTGGTTTGGTAGGAACAGATACGCAGTATTTT. Translation gives CASGLVGTDTQYF.

This clonotype was counted many times. The V and J genes are TRBV6-2 or TRBV6-3 and TRBJ2-2; no clear D. Germline V CDR1 and CDR2: MNHEY, SVGEGT. Trimming took 5 bases from V and 0 from J, leaving 13 bases between them. This CDR3 is built from 16 residues. This CDR3 reads CASSPLEASNTGELFF. In nucleotides, the CDR3 is TGTGCCAGCAGTCCCCTCGAGGCCTCGAACACCGGGGAGCTGTTTTTT.

The V call is TRBV5-4, the J call TRBJ2-1; D is unresolved. The germline CDR1 and CDR2 sequences are SGHNT and YYREEE (reference sequence). V lost 0 bases and J lost 0, with 7 bases in between. This CDR3 contains 15 residues. CDR3 amino acids: CASSLGKSSYNEQFF. The CDR3 coding sequence is TGTGCCAGCAGCTTGGGCAAGAGCTCCTACAATGAGCAGTTCTTC.

This clonotype was detected only a few times. The CDR3 spells CASSQPFGGYGYTF. As DNA, the CDR3 is TGTGCCAGCAGCCAGCCTTTCGGCGGTTATGGCTACACCTTC. This chain connects TRBV11-2 to TRBJ1-2, with unresolved D. Germline V gives CDR1 SGHAT, CDR2 FQNNGV. The CDR3 length is 14 residues. V shed 5 bases and J shed 5 bases, with 15 bases lying between them.

The chain links TRBV29-1 to TRBJ1-2; D perhaps matches TRBD1 (6 bases). Germline CDR1 is SQVTM and CDR2 is ANQGSEA. The V end was cut by 4 bases, the J end by 4 bases, with 13 bases between. The CDR3 runs to 13 residues. CDR3 nucleotides: TGCAGCGTTGGGGACACCGGAACCTATGGCTACACCTTC. Translating it yields CSVGDTGTYGYTF.

This clonotype was found a few times. The V call is TRBV20-1, the J call TRBJ2-7; D is unresolved. Germline V lookup: CDR1 DFQATT, CDR2 SNEGSKA (reference sequence). The CDR3 sequence is 14 residues long. Trimming cost V 0 bases and J 7 bases, with 16 bases left between them. The CDR3 bases are TGCAGTGCTAGAGATCGGACGACGGTCGGGGAGCAGTACTTC. This encodes CSARDRTTVGEQYF.

This clonotype was detected a few times. The chain has TRBV6-5 and TRBJ2-2; D gene ambiguous. The CDR3 loop spans 15 amino acids. Germline CDR1 MNHEY, CDR2 SVGAGI. V lost 2 bases and J lost 1, with 8 bases in between. The CDR3 region is CASSYRRLNTGELFF. The DNA of the CDR3 is TGTGCCAGCAGTTACCGGCGGTTGAACACCGGGGAGCTGTTTTTT.

This clonotype was picked up many times. The V gene is TRBV13, the J gene TRBJ1-3; D remains ambiguous. Germline CDR1 PRHDT, CDR2 FYEKMQ (reference sequence). The CDR3 covers 17 residues. V was pared by 4 bases and J by 4 bases, with 20 bases between. CDR3 sequence reads: CASSSPSWVSSGNTIYF. The CDR3 region has the DNA TGTGCCAGCAGCTCTCCCTCGTGGGTTTCCTCGGGAAACACCATATATTTT.

The chain carries TRBV5-1 and TRBJ1-6; a possible D gene is TRBD1 (5 bases). This CDR3 region has 15 residues. Germline lookup yields CDR1 SGHRS and CDR2 YFSETQ. V lost 0 bases and J 9 bases, leaving 13 bases between the germline ends. The CDR3 DNA reads as TGCGCCAGCAGCTTGGGGGACGCGAGGAGTTCACCCCTCCACTTT. Translated: CASSLGDARSSPLHF.

CDR3 nucleotides: TGCAGCGTTGGGGGAGGTGTTTCTGGAAACACCATATATTTT. Amino acids: CSVGGGVSGNTIYF. V is TRBV29-1 and J is TRBJ1-3, with D unclear. This CDR3 has 14 amino acids. Trimming cost V 4 bases and J 1 base, with 11 bases left between them. The germline CDR1 and CDR2 sequences are SQVTM and ANQGSEA.

The V gene is TRBV5-1, the J gene TRBJ1-2, with TRBD1 matching 8 bases. With 6 bases clipped from V and 5 bases from J, the junction kept 6 bases outside the gene matches. Germline CDR1 is SGHRS and CDR2 is YFSETQ. The CDR3 sequence is 13 residues long. CDR3 nucleotides: TGCGCCAGCACGGACAGGGTCGGGTATGGCTACACCTTC. Its protein product is CASTDRVGYGYTF.

This clonotype was observed a few times. The chain is built from TRBV20-1 and TRBJ2-1, with TRBD1 matching over 12 bases. Unmatched junction bases numbered 11, after V lost 5 bases and J lost 9 bases. The germline gives CDR1 DFQATT, CDR2 SNEGSKA (reference sequence). The CDR3 totals 15 residues. The CDR3 loop reads CSAFPGTGGWGEQFF. CDR3 sequence (DNA): TGCAGTGCTTTCCCCGGGACAGGGGGCTGGGGTGAGCAGTTCTTC.

The rearrangement joins TRBV2 to TRBJ2-7; D is perhaps TRBD1 (5 bases). CDR1 SNHLY and CDR2 FYNNEI come from the germline V gene. The CDR3 covers 13 residues. V was cut by 8 bases and J by 1 base, with 12 bases left in between. The CDR3 reads CASGAVFSYEQYF. The CDR3, as DNA: TGTGCCAGCGGGGCAGTTTTTTCCTACGAGCAGTACTTC.

The chain links TRBV30 to TRBJ1-5; possible D gene TRBD1, 5 bases. The CDR3 length is 14 residues. V was trimmed by 4 bases and J by 7 bases, leaving 17 bases between them. From germline, CDR1 is GTSNPN and CDR2 SVGIG (reference sequence). The CDR3 coding sequence is TGTGCCTGGAATCAGGGAGCTTTGGACCAGCCCCAGCATTTT. It translates to CAWNQGALDQPQHF.

The CDR3 nucleotides are TGTGCCAGCAGCACCCCCGGGACCCGCACAGATACGCAGTATTTT. Translated, it gives CASSTPGTRTDTQYF. The chain employs TRBV21-1 and TRBJ2-3; TRBD1, the D gene given by the table, was not confirmed from the DNA. TRBV21-1 is a known pseudogene. CDR3 length equals 15 residues.

This chain connects TRBV9 to TRBJ2-2; maybe TRBD1 (6 bases). Trimming took off 0 bases at V and 4 bases at J, with 10 bases between the two ends. Looked up from germline, CDR1 is SGDLS and CDR2 is YYNGEE. CDR3 size: 15 residues. CDR3: CASSVGTEFTGELFF. The CDR3 DNA sequence: TGTGCCAGCAGCGTAGGGACAGAATTCACCGGGGAGCTGTTTTTT.